Described below is a single T cell receptor (beta chain) sequence and its context. At one boundary the junction diverges from the germline segment, which might be a read error. RNA transcripts were the template for amplifying TCR beta CDR3 regions. HTBI primers were the set used in a first-round RT-PCR of the TCR CDR3. TCRdb re-analysed the multiplex PCR reads in MiXCR, keeping a single row per CDR3 protein. This sample has 660,000 or so distinct CDR3 sequences, with about 45% found just once. This sample was included in a study of T cells in Graves' hyperthyroidism and ophthalmopathy. This CDR3 has 14 residues. Looked up from germline, CDR1 is LNHNV and CDR2 is YYDKDF (reference sequence).

The receptor comes from an adult man with Graves' disease, either hyperthyroidism or ophthalmopathy (not recorded which). Sequencing was done on a sample of peripheral blood or thyroid tissue (not recorded which). This rearrangement joins TRBV15 to TRBJ2-5, with TRBD1 matching over 7 bases. CDR3 sequence (DNA): TGTGCCGCCAGCAGCCCAGGGGACAGAGAGACCCAGTACTTC. This encodes CAASSPGDRETQYF. Looking up the rest from reference TRBV15 and TRBJ2-5 gives the full variable domain: DAMVIQNPRYQVTQFGKPVTLSCSQTLNHNVMYWYQQKSSQAPKLLFHYYDKDFNNEADTPDNFQSRRPNTSFCFLDIRSPGLGDTAMYLCAASSPGDRETQYFGPGTRLLVL.